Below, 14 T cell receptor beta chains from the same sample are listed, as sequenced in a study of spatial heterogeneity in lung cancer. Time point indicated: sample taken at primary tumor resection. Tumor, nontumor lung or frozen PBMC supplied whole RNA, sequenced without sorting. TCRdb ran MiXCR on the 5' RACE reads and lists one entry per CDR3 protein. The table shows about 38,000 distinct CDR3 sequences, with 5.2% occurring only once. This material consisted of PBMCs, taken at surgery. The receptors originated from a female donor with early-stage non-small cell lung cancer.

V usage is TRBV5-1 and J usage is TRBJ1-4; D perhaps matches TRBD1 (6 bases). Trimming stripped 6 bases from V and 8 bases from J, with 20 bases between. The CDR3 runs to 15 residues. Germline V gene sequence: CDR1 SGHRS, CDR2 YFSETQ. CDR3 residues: CASTPNRVLGEKLFF. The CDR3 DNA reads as TGCGCCAGCACCCCAAACAGGGTCCTTGGGGAAAAACTGTTTTTT.

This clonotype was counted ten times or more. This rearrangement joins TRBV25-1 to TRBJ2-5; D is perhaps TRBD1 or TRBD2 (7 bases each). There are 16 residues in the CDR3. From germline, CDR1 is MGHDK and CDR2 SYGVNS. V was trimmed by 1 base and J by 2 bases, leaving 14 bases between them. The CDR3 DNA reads TGTGCCAGCAGTGAATTGGGAGGGGGCCTACAAGAGACCCAGTACTTC. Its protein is CASSELGGGLQETQYF.

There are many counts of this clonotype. The CDR3 nucleotides are TGTGCCAGCAGCCCAAAGGGACTACCCCAACCCGATACGCAGTATTTT. This encodes CASSPKGLPQPDTQYF. The chain uses TRBV3-1 and TRBJ2-3; 7 bases are a match to TRBD2. J lost 6 bases, V lost 4 bases, and 13 bases had no gene match. Germline CDR1 and CDR2: LGHDT and YNNKEL (reference sequence). The CDR3 totals 16 residues.

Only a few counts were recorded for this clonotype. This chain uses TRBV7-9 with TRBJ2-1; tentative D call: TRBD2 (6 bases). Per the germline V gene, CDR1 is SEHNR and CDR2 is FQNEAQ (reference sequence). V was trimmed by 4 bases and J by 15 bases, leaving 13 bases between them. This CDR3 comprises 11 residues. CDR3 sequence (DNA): TGTGCCAGCAGCTCCGGCGCGGGGCGGTTCTTC. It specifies CASSSGAGRFF.

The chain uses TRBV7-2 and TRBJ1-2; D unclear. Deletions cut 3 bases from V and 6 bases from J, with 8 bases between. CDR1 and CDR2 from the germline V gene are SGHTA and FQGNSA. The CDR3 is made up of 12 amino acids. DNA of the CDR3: TGTGCCAGCAGCTTGCGGACGCATGGCTACACCTTC. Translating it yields CASSLRTHGYTF.

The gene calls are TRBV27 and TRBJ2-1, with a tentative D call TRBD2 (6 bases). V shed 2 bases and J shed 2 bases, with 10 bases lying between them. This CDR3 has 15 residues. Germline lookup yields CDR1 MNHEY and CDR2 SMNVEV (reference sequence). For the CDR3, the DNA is TGTGCCAGCAGTTTAATAACGGGGGCCTACAATGAGCAGTTCTTC. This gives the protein CASSLITGAYNEQFF.

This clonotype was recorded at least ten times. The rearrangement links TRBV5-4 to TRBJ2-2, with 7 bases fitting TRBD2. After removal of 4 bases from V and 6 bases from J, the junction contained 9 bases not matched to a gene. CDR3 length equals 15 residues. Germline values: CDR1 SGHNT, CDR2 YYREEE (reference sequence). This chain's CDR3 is CASSPPAGEAGELFF. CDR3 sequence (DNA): TGTGCCAGCAGCCCCCCTGCGGGAGAGGCCGGGGAGCTGTTTTTT.

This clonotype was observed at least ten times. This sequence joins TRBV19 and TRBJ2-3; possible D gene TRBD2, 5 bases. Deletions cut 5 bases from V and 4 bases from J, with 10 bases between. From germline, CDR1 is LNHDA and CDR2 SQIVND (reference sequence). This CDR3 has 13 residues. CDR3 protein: CASSFLRADTQYF. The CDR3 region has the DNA TGTGCCAGTAGTTTTCTGAGGGCAGATACGCAGTATTTT.

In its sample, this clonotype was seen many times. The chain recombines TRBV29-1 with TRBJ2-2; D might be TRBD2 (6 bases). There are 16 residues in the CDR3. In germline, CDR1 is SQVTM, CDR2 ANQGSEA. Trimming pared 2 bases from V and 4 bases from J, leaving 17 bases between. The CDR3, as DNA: TGCAGCGTTGAATCTACGGTGGGGGGACGCACCGGGGAGCTGTTTTTT. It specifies CSVESTVGGRTGELFF.

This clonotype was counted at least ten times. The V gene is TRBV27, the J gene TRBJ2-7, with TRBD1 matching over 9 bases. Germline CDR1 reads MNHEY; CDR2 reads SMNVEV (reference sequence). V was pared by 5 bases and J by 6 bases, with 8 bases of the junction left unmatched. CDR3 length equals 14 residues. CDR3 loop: CASSIGTGSAEQYF. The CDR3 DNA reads TGTGCCAGCAGTATAGGGACAGGGAGTGCCGAGCAGTACTTC.

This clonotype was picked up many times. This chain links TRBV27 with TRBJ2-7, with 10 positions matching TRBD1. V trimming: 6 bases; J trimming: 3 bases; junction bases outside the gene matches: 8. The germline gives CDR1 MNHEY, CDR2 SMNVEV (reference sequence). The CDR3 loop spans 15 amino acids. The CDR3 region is CASSQGQGVLYEQYF. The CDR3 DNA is TGTGCCAGCAGCCAAGGACAGGGGGTCCTCTACGAGCAGTACTTC.

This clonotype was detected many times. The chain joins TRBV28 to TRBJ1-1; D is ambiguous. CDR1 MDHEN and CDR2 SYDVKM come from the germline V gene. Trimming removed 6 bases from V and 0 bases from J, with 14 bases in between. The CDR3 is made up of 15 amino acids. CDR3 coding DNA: TGTGCCAGCAGCCTCATGCTAGACATGAACACTGAAGCTTTCTTT. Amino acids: CASSLMLDMNTEAFF. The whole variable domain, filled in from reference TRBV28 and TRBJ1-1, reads DVKVTQSSRYLVKRTGEKVFLECVQDMDHENMFWYRQDPGLGLRLIYFSYDVKMKEKGDIPEGYSVSREKKERFSLILESASTNQTSMYLCASSLMLDMNTEAFFGQGTRLTVV.

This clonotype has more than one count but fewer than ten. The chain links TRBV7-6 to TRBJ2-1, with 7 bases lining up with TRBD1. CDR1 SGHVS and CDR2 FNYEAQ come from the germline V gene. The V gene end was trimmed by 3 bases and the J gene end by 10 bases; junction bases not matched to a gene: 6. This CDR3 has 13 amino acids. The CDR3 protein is CASSLYRGREQFF. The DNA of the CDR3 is TGTGCCAGCAGCTTGTACAGGGGCCGGGAGCAGTTCTTC.

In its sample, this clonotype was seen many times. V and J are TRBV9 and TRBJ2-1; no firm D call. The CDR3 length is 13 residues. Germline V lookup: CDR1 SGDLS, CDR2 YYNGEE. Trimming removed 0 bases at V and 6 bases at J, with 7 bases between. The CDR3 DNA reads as TGTGCCAGCAGCGTAGGAGGCCGCAATGAGCAGTTCTTC. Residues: CASSVGGRNEQFF.